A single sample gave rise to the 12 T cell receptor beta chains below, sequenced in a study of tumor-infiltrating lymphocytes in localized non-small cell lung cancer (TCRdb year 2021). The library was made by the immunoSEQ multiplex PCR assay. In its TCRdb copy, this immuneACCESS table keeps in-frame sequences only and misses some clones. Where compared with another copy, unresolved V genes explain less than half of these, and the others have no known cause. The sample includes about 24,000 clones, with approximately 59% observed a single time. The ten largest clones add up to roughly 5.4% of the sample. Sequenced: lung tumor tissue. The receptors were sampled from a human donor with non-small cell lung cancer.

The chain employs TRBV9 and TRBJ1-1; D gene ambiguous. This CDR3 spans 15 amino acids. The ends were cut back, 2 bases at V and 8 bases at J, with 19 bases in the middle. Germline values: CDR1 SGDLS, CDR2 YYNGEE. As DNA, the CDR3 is TGTGCCAGCAGCGTTATGCCACTTCCGGGGATGGAAGCTTTCTTT. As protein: CASSVMPLPGMEAFF.

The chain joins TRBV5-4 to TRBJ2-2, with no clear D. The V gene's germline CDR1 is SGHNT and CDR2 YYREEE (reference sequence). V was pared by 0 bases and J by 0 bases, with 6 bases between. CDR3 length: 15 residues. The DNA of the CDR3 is TGTGCCAGCAGCTTGGATCGCGCGAACACCGGGGAGCTGTTTTTT. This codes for CASSLDRANTGELFF.

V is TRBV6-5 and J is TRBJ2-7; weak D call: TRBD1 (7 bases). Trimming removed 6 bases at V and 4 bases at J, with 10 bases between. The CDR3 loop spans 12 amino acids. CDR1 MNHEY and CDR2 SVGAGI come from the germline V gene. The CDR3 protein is CASRAGGYEQYF. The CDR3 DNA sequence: TGTGCCAGCAGGGCAGGGGGGTACGAGCAGTACTTC.

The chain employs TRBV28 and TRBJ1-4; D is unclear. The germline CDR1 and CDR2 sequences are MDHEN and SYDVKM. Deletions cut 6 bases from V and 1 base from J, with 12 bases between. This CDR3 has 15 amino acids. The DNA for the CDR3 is TGTGCCAGCAGCTTGCCCCTAGGAACTAATGAAAAACTGTTTTTT. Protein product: CASSLPLGTNEKLFF.

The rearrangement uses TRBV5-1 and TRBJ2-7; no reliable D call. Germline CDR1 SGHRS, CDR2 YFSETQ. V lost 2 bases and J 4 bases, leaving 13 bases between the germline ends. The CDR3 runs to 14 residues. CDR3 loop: CASSFHPDSYEQYF. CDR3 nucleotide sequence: TGCGCCAGCAGCTTTCACCCAGATTCTTACGAGCAGTACTTC.

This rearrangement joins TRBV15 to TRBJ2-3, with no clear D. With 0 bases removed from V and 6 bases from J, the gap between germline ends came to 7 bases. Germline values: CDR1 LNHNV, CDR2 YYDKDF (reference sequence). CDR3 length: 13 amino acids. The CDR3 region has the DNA TGTGCCACCAGCAGAGATCTCGGGGATACGCAGTATTTT. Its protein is CATSRDLGDTQYF.

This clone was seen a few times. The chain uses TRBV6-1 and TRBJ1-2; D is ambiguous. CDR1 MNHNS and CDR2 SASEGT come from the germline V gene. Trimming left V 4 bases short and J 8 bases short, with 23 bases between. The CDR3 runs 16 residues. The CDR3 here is CASSALGDTTPSGYTF. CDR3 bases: TGTGCCAGCAGTGCCCTGGGAGACACCACCCCTAGCGGCTACACCTTC.

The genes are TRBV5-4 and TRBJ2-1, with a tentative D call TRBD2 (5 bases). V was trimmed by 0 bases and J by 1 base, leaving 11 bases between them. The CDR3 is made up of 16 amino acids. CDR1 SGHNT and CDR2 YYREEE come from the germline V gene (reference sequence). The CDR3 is CASSLDFGVSYNEQFF. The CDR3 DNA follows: TGTGCCAGCAGCTTGGATTTCGGGGTTTCCTACAATGAGCAGTTCTTC.

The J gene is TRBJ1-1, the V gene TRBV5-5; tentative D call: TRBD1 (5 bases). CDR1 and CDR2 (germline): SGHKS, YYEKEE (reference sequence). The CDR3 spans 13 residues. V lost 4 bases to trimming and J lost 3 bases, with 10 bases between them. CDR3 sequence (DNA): TGTGCCAGCAGCCCCCCGGGGGACACTGAAGCTTTCTTT. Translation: CASSPPGDTEAFF.

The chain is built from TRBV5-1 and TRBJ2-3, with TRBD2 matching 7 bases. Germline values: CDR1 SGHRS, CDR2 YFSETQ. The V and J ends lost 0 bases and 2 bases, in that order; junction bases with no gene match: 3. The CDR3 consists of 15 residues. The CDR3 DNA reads TGCGCCAGCAGCTTGGGGCTAGCGGTCACAGATACGCAGTATTTT. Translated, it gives CASSLGLAVTDTQYF.

CDR3 nucleotides: TGTGCCAGCAGCTTCGGCCTTTATGGCTACACCTTC. Amino acids: CASSFGLYGYTF. The chain employs TRBV7-2 and TRBJ1-2; D not resolved. The CDR3 extends over 12 amino acids. Trimming left V 3 bases short and J 5 bases short, with 7 bases between. The germline CDR1 and CDR2 sequences are SGHTA and FQGNSA.

The CDR3 loop is CASSARRGHEQYF. In DNA, the CDR3 is TGTGCCAGCAGTGCCCGCAGGGGCCACGAGCAGTACTTC. V and J are TRBV2 and TRBJ2-7; D may be TRBD1 (6 bases). Germline V gene data show CDR1 as SNHLY and CDR2 as FYNNEI. Trimming shortened V by 4 bases and J by 5 bases, and 12 bases separated the two germline ends. The CDR3 loop spans 13 amino acids.